These 22 T cell receptor beta chains share one sample of origin, sequenced in a study of T cell responses to AZD1222 COVID-19 vaccine. This table comes from immunoSEQ multiplex PCR, and its TCRdb copy is limited to in-frame clones, with some not included. This sample has over 75,000 clones, with more than 80% found just once. Sequencing was performed on peripheral blood, taken 28 days after the second AZD1222 dose. These receptors came from an adult who received the AZD1222 COVID-19 vaccine.

V and J are TRBV4-3 and TRBJ2-1, with 7 bases lining up with TRBD2. After removal of 3 bases from V and 10 bases from J, the junction contained 12 bases not matched to a gene. CDR3 size: 15 residues. CDR1 LGHNA and CDR2 YSLEER come from the germline V gene. The DNA for the CDR3 is TGCGCCAGCAGCCAGGCTGGGATCCCCGGGGGGGAGCAGTTCTTC. Its translation is CASSQAGIPGGEQFF.

The rearrangement joins TRBV28 to TRBJ1-2; 8 bases are a match to TRBD1. The germline gives CDR1 MDHEN, CDR2 SYDVKM. V trimming: 10 bases; J trimming: 5 bases; junction bases outside the gene matches: 9. The CDR3 runs to 13 residues. The CDR3 DNA reads as TGTGCCATCGGGGCGGGACAGGATTATGGCTACACCTTC. Its translation: CAIGAGQDYGYTF.

A single count supports this clone. The chain joins TRBV11-2 to TRBJ2-7, with TRBD2 matching 7 bases. The CDR3 contains 15 residues. In germline, CDR1 is SGHAT, CDR2 FQNNGV. V lost 2 bases and J lost 0; bases outside the gene matches: 4. CDR3 amino acids: CASSLSSGPSYEQYF. In DNA form, the CDR3 reads TGTGCCAGCAGCTTATCTAGCGGCCCCTCCTACGAGCAGTACTTC.

The chain has TRBV13 and TRBJ2-5, with a tentative D call TRBD2 (6 bases). The V end was cut by 4 bases, the J end by 1 base, with 10 bases between. Germline V gives CDR1 PRHDT, CDR2 FYEKMQ (reference sequence). The CDR3 sequence is 14 residues long. The CDR3 nucleotides are TGTGCCAGCAGCTCCGGACTACTCCAAGAGACCCAGTACTTC. Translated, it gives CASSSGLLQETQYF.

J is TRBJ2-2 and V is TRBV2, with D hard to call. Trimming removed 5 bases at V and 3 bases at J, with 4 bases between. CDR3 length: 12 amino acids. The germline CDR1 and CDR2 sequences are SNHLY and FYNNEI. The CDR3, as DNA: TGTGCCAGCAGTTCTGACACCGGGGAGCTGTTTTTT. Translation: CASSSDTGELFF. The variable domain in full, with the rest retrieved from reference TRBV2 and TRBJ2-2, is EPEVTQTPSHQVTQMGQEVILRCVPISNHLYFYWYRQILGQKVEFLVSFYNNEISEKSEIFDDQFSVERPDGSNFTLKIRSTKLEDSAMYFCASSSDTGELFFGEGSRLTVL.

The chain is built from TRBV5-8 and TRBJ1-2; D gene ambiguous. Germline V gene lookup returns CDR1 SGHTS and CDR2 YDEGEE. This CDR3 has 14 residues. Trimming took 1 base from V and 1 from J, leaving 8 bases between them. The CDR3 DNA reads TGTGCCAGCAGCTTGATTCTCCGTAACTATGGCTACACCTTC. It codes for CASSLILRNYGYTF.

The rearrangement joins TRBV6-4 to TRBJ2-1, with 11 bases identical to TRBD1. The CDR3 has 16 amino acids. Germline trimming cut 3 bases from V and 8 bases from J; bases unmatched to any gene: 9. Germline-derived CDR1 and CDR2 are MRHNA and SNTAGT. The CDR3 here is CASSESRGQGADEQFF. CDR3 bases: TGTGCCAGCAGTGAATCGCGCGGACAGGGGGCCGATGAGCAGTTCTTC.

The V call is TRBV25-1, the J call TRBJ2-5; TRBD2 aligns across 8 bases. CDR3 length equals 15 residues. Germline CDR1 and CDR2: MGHDK and SYGVNS. V shed 7 bases, J shed 3 bases, and the junction held 10 bases outside the gene matches. The CDR3: CASTPLGTRKETQYF. In nucleotides, the CDR3 is TGTGCCAGCACTCCTCTTGGGACTAGGAAAGAGACCCAGTACTTC.

The chain couples TRBV7-3 to TRBJ2-1; D is perhaps TRBD2 (6 bases). The CDR3 length is 17 residues. With 5 bases removed from V and 1 base from J, the gap between germline ends came to 18 bases. CDR1 is SGHTA, CDR2 FQGTGA, per germline. CDR3 sequence: CASSTQVAGTSYNEQFF. The CDR3 bases are TGTGCCAGCAGCACCCAGGTCGCGGGAACGTCCTACAATGAGCAGTTCTTC.

The V and J genes are TRBV21-1 and TRBJ2-1; the table's D call of TRBD2 was not tested on the DNA. TRBV21-1 corresponds to a pseudogene. The CDR3 is 17 residues long. This CDR3 reads CASSKSQTGSLYNEQFF. The CDR3 DNA reads as TGTGCCAGCAGCAAGAGTCAGACGGGGAGTCTTTACAATGAGCAGTTCTTC.

The genes are TRBV20-1 and TRBJ2-1, with unresolved D. The CDR3 runs to 11 residues. The V gene's germline CDR1 is DFQATT and CDR2 SNEGSKA (reference sequence). Deletions cut 6 bases from V and 3 bases from J, with 6 bases between. Here the CDR3 DNA reads TGCAGTGCAAGATTCTACAATGAGCAGTTCTTC. It encodes CSARFYNEQFF.

The rearrangement joins TRBV30 to TRBJ1-5; D not certain. The germline V gene has CDR1 GTSNPN and CDR2 SVGIG (reference sequence). V lost 2 bases, J lost 6 bases, and 11 bases lay in between. This CDR3 has 13 residues. CDR3 nucleotide sequence: TGTGCCTGGAGTCCCCTTCAAGGTCAGCCCCAGCATTTT. Translated: CAWSPLQGQPQHF.

V is TRBV18 and J is TRBJ1-1; D is uncertain. CDR3 length: 14 residues. Germline V gene sequence: CDR1 KGHSH, CDR2 LQKENI. The V gene lost 4 bases and the J gene lost 0 bases, with 9 bases spanning the gap. The CDR3 nucleotides are TGTGCCAGCTCACAACCACAGATGAACACTGAAGCTTTCTTT. Translated, it gives CASSQPQMNTEAFF.

V gene TRBV6-5 combines with J gene TRBJ1-1, with D hard to call. From germline, CDR1 is MNHEY and CDR2 SVGAGI. Trimming removed 5 bases from V and 9 bases from J, with 13 bases in between. The CDR3 totals 12 residues. For the CDR3, the DNA is TGTGCCAGCAGTCCCGGACCCTGGCAAGCTTTCTTT. Translated, it gives CASSPGPWQAFF.

The V gene is TRBV9, the J gene TRBJ1-2, with a tentative D call TRBD1 (6 bases). The CDR3 runs to 11 residues. CDR1 and CDR2 from the germline V gene are SGDLS and YYNGEE. The V gene lost 6 bases and the J gene lost 6 bases, with 9 bases spanning the gap. CDR3 residues: CASIGGNGYTF. The CDR3 bases are TGTGCCAGCATAGGGGGTAATGGCTACACCTTC.

The chain carries TRBV5-8 and TRBJ2-3; TRBD2 matches at 7 bases. Germline assignment: CDR1 SGHTS and CDR2 YDEGEE. The CDR3 extends over 15 amino acids. Trimming took 4 bases from V and 1 from J; bases not matched to a gene: 6. The CDR3 DNA follows: TGTGCCAGCAGCCCGGCCGCGGGGGGCACAGATACGCAGTATTTT. It specifies CASSPAAGGTDTQYF.

This chain connects TRBV10-1 to TRBJ1-3; perhaps TRBD1 as D (5 bases). Trimming took 5 bases from V and 0 from J, leaving 8 bases between them. The length of the CDR3 is 14 residues. CDR1 and CDR2 from the germline V gene are WNHNN and SYGVQD (reference sequence). CDR3 sequence: CASSTGYSGNTIYF. The CDR3, as DNA: TGCGCCAGCAGTACAGGATACTCTGGAAACACCATATATTTT.

Only one count was recorded for this clone. This chain connects TRBV2 to TRBJ2-1; TRBD2 might be the D (6 bases). V lost 6 bases and J 9 bases, leaving 30 bases between the germline ends. The CDR3 is made up of 18 amino acids. Germline CDR1 and CDR2: SNHLY and FYNNEI. In DNA, the CDR3 is TGTGCCAGCAGGGAGGCTGGGCTAGCGCAGTTCTCCGGGGTTGAGCAGTTCTTC. Translating gives CASREAGLAQFSGVEQFF.

The chain has TRBV5-8 and TRBJ1-2; unclear D gene. Germline CDR1 reads SGHTS; CDR2 reads YDEGEE. CDR3 length: 13 residues. V lost 4 bases and J 2 bases, leaving 9 bases between the germline ends. CDR3 sequence (DNA): TGTGCCAGCAGCCCGGCGGCGAACTATGGCTACACCTTC. It is translated as CASSPAANYGYTF.

In its sample, this clone was seen once. The J gene is TRBJ2-3, the V gene TRBV5-1, with 7 bases lining up with TRBD1. CDR3 length: 14 amino acids. V lost 2 bases to trimming and J lost 3 bases; unmatched junction nucleotides: 3. CDR1 is SGHRS and CDR2 is YFSETQ in the germline V gene. The CDR3 nucleotides read TGCGCCAGCAGCTTTACAGGGGCGACAGATACGCAGTATTTT. This codes for CASSFTGATDTQYF.

The chain has TRBV4-2 and TRBJ1-4; TRBD1 agrees at 9 bases. With 8 bases clipped from V and 4 bases from J, the junction kept 11 bases outside the gene matches. The germline CDR1 and CDR2 sequences are LGHNA and YNFKEQ. The CDR3 is 16 residues long. DNA of the CDR3: TGTGCCAGCTCACAATCCCCGGGACAGGGTAATGAAAAACTGTTTTTT. Its translation: CASSQSPGQGNEKLFF.

The chain employs TRBV5-6 and TRBJ1-1; D uncertain. Trimming cost V 2 bases and J 5 bases, with 10 bases left between them. This CDR3 contains 13 residues. CDR1 and CDR2 from the germline V gene are SGHDT and YYEEEE. This CDR3 reads CASSFFRDTEAFF. Here the CDR3 DNA reads TGTGCCAGCAGCTTCTTCAGAGATACTGAAGCTTTCTTT. Combining the CDR3 with reference TRBV5-6 and TRBJ1-1 gives the whole variable domain DAGVTQSPTHLIKTRGQQVTLRCSPKSGHDTVSWYQQALGQGPQFIFQYYEEEERQRGNFPDRFSGHQFPNYSSELNVNALLLGDSALYLCASSFFRDTEAFFGQGTRLTVV.